The sequence of this TCR beta chain was determined in a study of CXCR3-negative and CXCR3-positive naive CD8 T cells. UMI-labeled 5' RACE TRB cDNA libraries were prepared from the cells. TCRdb re-called the 5' RACE reads, yielding one record per CDR3 amino acid sequence without DNA. This sample's clone table lists under 110,000 distinct CDR3 sequences. Whole-study results and caveats: Relative to CXCR3-negative naive cells, CXCR3-positive naive cells had more hydrophobic TRB CDR3s.

Of note for this clonotype: Antigen specificity is unknown.

The sequence was collected from a human donor in good health. Some clones in this sample may be carry-over from other donors' samples. The sample taken for sequencing was naive CXCR3+ CD8+ T cells from blood. Sample subset: CD45RO-CCR7+CD27+CD95- naive CD8+ T cells expressing CXCR3 (TNR3+).

The CDR3 sequence: CSVEGVDGSYWNEQFF. J is TRBJ2-1 and V is TRBV29-1; TCRdb's D gene call, TRBD1, goes unchecked for lack of DNA. Looked up from germline, CDR1 is SQVTM and CDR2 is ANQGSEA. This CDR3 contains 16 residues.